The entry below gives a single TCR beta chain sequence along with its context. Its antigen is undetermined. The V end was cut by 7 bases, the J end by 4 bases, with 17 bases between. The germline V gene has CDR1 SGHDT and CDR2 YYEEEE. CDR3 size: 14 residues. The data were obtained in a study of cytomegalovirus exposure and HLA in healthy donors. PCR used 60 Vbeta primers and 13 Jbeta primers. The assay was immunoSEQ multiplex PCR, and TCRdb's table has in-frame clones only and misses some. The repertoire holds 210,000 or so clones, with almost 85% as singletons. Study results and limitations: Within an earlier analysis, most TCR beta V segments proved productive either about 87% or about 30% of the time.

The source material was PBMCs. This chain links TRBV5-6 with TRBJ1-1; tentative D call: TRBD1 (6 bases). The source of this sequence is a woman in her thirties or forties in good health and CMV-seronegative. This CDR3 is CASSLGGPSTEAFF. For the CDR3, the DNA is TGTGCCAGCTCCCTGGGGGGGCCGAGCACTGAAGCTTTCTTT.